This TCR beta chain is from a study of blood T cell repertoires in COVID-19. TCRdb keeps only in-frame clones here, not all; method: immunoSEQ multiplex PCR. The sample has some 150,000 clones, more than 75% seen once. Germline loops: CDR1 GTSNPN, CDR2 SVGIG (reference sequence). The CDR3 is 14 amino acids. With V trimmed by 2 bases and J by 3 bases, 6 bases remained unmatched. The TCR was taken from a woman in her 30s with acute COVID-19. Material for sequencing was PBMCs or T cells enriched from blood (not recorded which). The chain uses TRBV30 and TRBJ2-7, with 8 bases fitting TRBD2. Written as DNA, the CDR3 is TGTGCCTGGAGTAGCCTAGCGGGCTTCTACGAGCAGTACTTC. Translated: CAWSSLAGFYEQYF.